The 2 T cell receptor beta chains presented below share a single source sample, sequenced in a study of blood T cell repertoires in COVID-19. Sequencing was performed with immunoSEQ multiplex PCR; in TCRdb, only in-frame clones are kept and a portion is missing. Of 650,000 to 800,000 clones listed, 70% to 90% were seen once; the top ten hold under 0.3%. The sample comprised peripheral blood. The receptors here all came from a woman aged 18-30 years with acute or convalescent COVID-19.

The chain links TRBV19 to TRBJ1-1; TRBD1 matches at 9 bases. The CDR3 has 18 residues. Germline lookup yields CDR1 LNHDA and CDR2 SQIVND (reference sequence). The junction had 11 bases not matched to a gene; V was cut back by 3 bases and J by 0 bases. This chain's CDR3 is CASSIDRDRAMVNTEAFF. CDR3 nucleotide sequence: TGTGCCAGTAGTATCGACCGGGACAGGGCGATGGTGAACACTGAAGCTTTCTTT.

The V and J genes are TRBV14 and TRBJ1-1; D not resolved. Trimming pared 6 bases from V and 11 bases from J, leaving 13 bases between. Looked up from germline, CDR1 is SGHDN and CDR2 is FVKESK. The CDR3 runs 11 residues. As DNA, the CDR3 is TGTGCCAGCAGTCACCGGGTTGTGGCTTTCTTT. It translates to CASSHRVVAFF.